This T cell receptor (beta chain) came from a study of cytomegalovirus exposure and HLA in healthy donors. Primers included in the PCR were 60 Vbeta and 13 Jbeta primers. The repertoire was sequenced with immunoSEQ multiplex PCR; TCRdb's copy has only in-frame clones and lacks some. This table has under 200,000 clones, about 88% appearing once. As regards this clone: Its target is unknown.

General study findings and limits: For most TCR beta V segments, an earlier analysis put the productive rate at about 90% or about 30% of the time.

The TCR originated in a woman in her thirties in good health and CMV-seronegative. Sequenced: PBMCs.

The chain's CDR3 is CASSLGGSTSPTGETQYF. The CDR3 DNA follows: TGCGCCAGCAGCTTGGGAGGCTCGACCTCACCGACGGGGGAGACCCAGTACTTC. This chain joins TRBV5-1 and TRBJ2-5; tentative D call: TRBD2 (5 bases). The CDR3 is 18 residues long. Germline-derived CDR1 and CDR2 are SGHRS and YFSETQ. Trimming took 0 bases from V and 5 from J, leaving 23 bases between them. Based on the CDR3 plus reference TRBV5-1 and TRBJ2-5, the full variable domain is KAGVTQTPRYLIKTRGQQVTLSCSPISGHRSVSWYQQTPGQGLQFLFEYFSETQRNKGNFPGRFSGRQFSNSRSEMNVSTLELGDSALYLCASSLGGSTSPTGETQYFGPGTRLLVL.